The 16 T cell receptor beta chains in this list originate from one sample, sequenced in a study of T cell responses to AZD1222 COVID-19 vaccine. Here immunoSEQ multiplex PCR was the method, and the copy in TCRdb shows in-frame clones only, minus some. This table holds 55,000 to 65,000 clones, 65% to 90% found once. The sequencing used peripheral blood, collected on day 0 of AZD1222 vaccination. These TCRs come from an adult in good health.

The J gene is TRBJ1-2, the V gene TRBV7-2, with D unresolved. Between the trimmed V and J ends, which lost 5 bases and 8 bases, there was a span of 15 bases. Germline V gene data show CDR1 as SGHTA and CDR2 as FQGNSA. This CDR3 has 13 amino acids. CDR3 sequence: CASSRTAVGGYTF. In nucleotides, the CDR3 is TGTGCCAGCAGCAGGACCGCCGTGGGGGGCTACACCTTC.

The chain employs TRBV11-2 and TRBJ2-5; unclear D gene. Germline-derived CDR1 and CDR2 are SGHAT and FQNNGV. The CDR3 has 14 amino acids. The ends were cut back, 5 bases at V and 2 bases at J, with 12 bases in the middle. This chain's CDR3 is CASSEALRQETQYF. The CDR3 DNA reads TGTGCCAGCAGCGAAGCACTACGACAAGAGACCCAGTACTTC.

The CDR3 sequence: CASSMVGTDGYTF. The CDR3 DNA follows: TGTGCCAGTAGTATGGTGGGCACGGATGGCTACACCTTC. This rearrangement joins TRBV19 to TRBJ1-2; D remains ambiguous. This CDR3 is 13 amino acids long. CDR1 and CDR2 from the germline V gene are LNHDA and SQIVND (reference sequence). Trimming cost V 3 bases and J 6 bases, with 11 bases left between them.

The chain links TRBV5-1 to TRBJ2-7; no reliable D call. V lost 3 bases to trimming and J lost 2 bases, with 9 bases between them. Germline-derived CDR1 and CDR2 are SGHRS and YFSETQ. This CDR3 is built from 13 residues. The CDR3 loop reads CASSSGPTYEQYF. CDR3 in DNA: TGCGCCAGCAGCTCCGGACCGACCTACGAGCAGTACTTC.

The chain employs TRBV7-8 and TRBJ2-2; tentatively, D is TRBD2 (7 bases). The germline V and J ends were trimmed by 5 bases and 0 bases, with 13 bases remaining between them. Germline CDR1 reads SGHVS; CDR2 reads FQNEAQ. CDR3 length: 16 amino acids. The CDR3 protein is CASSPRGGPNTGELFF. The CDR3 region has the DNA TGTGCCAGCAGCCCTAGGGGGGGCCCGAACACCGGGGAGCTGTTTTTT.

This chain joins TRBV12-3 or TRBV12-4 and TRBJ1-5; D not certain. The V end was cut by 3 bases, the J end by 4 bases, with 7 bases between. The CDR3 spans 13 residues. CDR3 DNA: TGTGCCAGCAGTTTGGTGGTGAATCAGCCCCAGCATTTT. As protein: CASSLVVNQPQHF.

The gene calls are TRBV29-1 and TRBJ1-1; D is possibly TRBD1 (5 bases). This CDR3 spans 13 amino acids. Germline loops: CDR1 SQVTM, CDR2 ANQGSEA. V lost 4 bases, J lost 5 bases, and 14 bases lay in between. The CDR3 nucleotides are TGCAGCGTTGGGCAGGGCTTAGGGACTGAAGCTTTCTTT. It codes for CSVGQGLGTEAFF.

The chain is built from TRBV14 and TRBJ1-6; D may be TRBD1 (5 bases). In germline, CDR1 is SGHDN, CDR2 FVKESK. CDR3 size: 17 residues. The V and J ends lost 2 bases and 3 bases respectively, with 14 bases between them. This CDR3 is CASSQLAGSLYNSPLHF. CDR3 sequence (DNA): TGTGCCAGCAGCCAATTGGCAGGGAGTCTCTATAATTCACCCCTCCACTTT.

This chain links TRBV2 with TRBJ2-7; D unclear. The germline V and J ends were trimmed by 5 bases and 2 bases, with 22 bases remaining between them. This CDR3 contains 17 residues. The V gene's germline CDR1 is SNHLY and CDR2 FYNNEI. In nucleotides, the CDR3 is TGTGCCAGCAGTCCCCTTGTATTAAGTCTCCAACCCTACGAGCAGTACTTC. This translates into CASSPLVLSLQPYEQYF.

V gene TRBV4-1 combines with J gene TRBJ1-5; D is unresolved. Germline CDR1 is MGHRA and CDR2 is YSYEKL. V was trimmed by 0 bases and J by 5 bases, leaving 11 bases between them. The CDR3 runs to 15 residues. The CDR3 is CASSQERSADQPQHF. The CDR3 nucleotides read TGCGCCAGCAGCCAAGAACGGAGTGCTGATCAGCCCCAGCATTTT.

This chain uses TRBV7-2 with TRBJ1-1, with a weak D call TRBD1 (5 bases). Germline CDR1 is SGHTA and CDR2 is FQGNSA. This CDR3 is 13 amino acids long. The V end lost 3 bases, the J end lost 6 bases, and 11 bases lay between the germline ends. In nucleotides, the CDR3 is TGTGCCAGCAGCTTGAGGGGAATCGCTGAAGCTTTCTTT. Its protein product is CASSLRGIAEAFF.

The genes are TRBV19 and TRBJ1-6; a possible D gene is TRBD1 (5 bases). Trimming removed 7 bases at V and 11 bases at J, with 15 bases between. The CDR3 covers 13 residues. CDR1 is LNHDA, CDR2 SQIVND, per germline (reference sequence). The CDR3 region is CASTQSGGPPLHF. CDR3 coding DNA: TGTGCCAGTACCCAGTCCGGGGGACCACCCCTCCACTTT.

The rearrangement joins TRBV6-1 to TRBJ1-3, with a weak D call TRBD1 (5 bases). The CDR3 runs to 14 residues. The germline V gene has CDR1 MNHNS and CDR2 SASEGT. With 6 bases removed from V and 2 bases from J, the gap between germline ends came to 11 bases. Here the CDR3 DNA reads TGTGCCAGCAGCTTTGGGGGTCCTGGAAACACCATATATTTT. Amino acids: CASSFGGPGNTIYF.

In DNA, the CDR3 is TGTGCCAGTAGTAAGGAACCAGGGGGGTTTTACAATGAGCAGTTCTTC. This translates into CASSKEPGGFYNEQFF. The chain has TRBV19 and TRBJ2-1; maybe TRBD1 (7 bases). The CDR3 has 16 amino acids. CDR1 is LNHDA and CDR2 is SQIVND in the germline V gene (reference sequence). V was shortened by 4 bases and J by 4 bases, with 17 bases between the two germline ends.

CDR3 amino acids: CASSVSQDPRHQPQHF. The DNA of the CDR3 is TGTGCCAGCAGCGTATCACAGGACCCCCGCCATCAGCCCCAGCATTTT. The rearrangement links TRBV9 to TRBJ1-5; D perhaps matches TRBD1 (5 bases). V was trimmed by 1 base and J by 5 bases, leaving 16 bases between them. CDR3 length equals 16 residues. Germline V CDR1 and CDR2: SGDLS, YYNGEE.

The chain uses TRBV2 and TRBJ2-4; D perhaps matches TRBD2 (6 bases). Looked up from germline, CDR1 is SNHLY and CDR2 is FYNNEI. The CDR3 contains 16 residues. Between the trimmed V and J ends, which lost 1 base and 6 bases, there was a span of 16 bases. Here the CDR3 DNA reads TGTGCCAGCAGTGAAGGGAGGGCCGAAGGCAGAAACATTCAGTACTTC. This sequence encodes CASSEGRAEGRNIQYF.